The clone carrying this T cell receptor (beta chain) was seen a handful of times. Antigen specificity is unknown. These data come from a study of T cell responses to AZD1222 COVID-19 vaccine. Study in general: The analysis combined second doses at about 4 or about 12 weeks. Regarding the study as a whole: Samples come after the peak T cell response, not at day 14. Among spike-specific TCRs, nearly half reportedly target unmutated variant regions. Among the donors, most were white British and more were female, and clonal diversity was possibly underestimated.

The assay was immunoSEQ multiplex PCR, and TCRdb's table has in-frame clones only and misses some. The sample contains 170,000 or so clones, approximately 86% of which appear only once. The germline V gene has CDR1 SGDLS and CDR2 YYNGEE. V was clipped by 4 bases and J by 3 bases, with 11 bases between them. CDR3 length equals 13 residues. This clonotype was sampled from an adult in good health. The specimen comprised peripheral blood, sampled on day 0 of AZD1222 vaccination. The chain links TRBV9 to TRBJ2-7; D gene ambiguous. The CDR3: CASSRQLSYEQYF. The CDR3 DNA is TGTGCCAGCAGCCGGCAACTGAGCTACGAGCAGTACTTC.